Ten or more counts support the clone carrying this TCR beta chain. This record comes from a study of CD8+CD57+ T cells in acquired aplastic anemia. Study in general: Roughly 3 ug was the average amount of DNA from sorted CD4+ and CD8+ cells.

All patients picked for sequencing had shown, by flow cytometry, an expansion of CD8+CD57+ cells. With no exception, the patients had severe acquired aplastic anemia. CDR3 length equals 14 residues. In germline, CDR1 is SNHLY, CDR2 FYNNEI. Trimming removed 7 bases from V and 2 bases from J, with 11 bases in between. The use of genomic DNA as template underpinned the TCR beta VDJ and CDR3 profiling. TCRdb re-called the reads through MiXCR, storing one row per CDR3 protein. The repertoire holds just over 450,000 distinct CDR3 sequences, with about a third as singletons. The chain couples TRBV2 to TRBJ2-2; D unresolved. This TCR derives from a human donor with aplastic anemia. The sample comprised sorted CD4+, CD8+, or CD8+CD57+ T cells (not recorded which) from PBMCs. CDR3 loop: CASKELINTGELFF. CDR3 DNA sequence: TGTGCCAGCAAAGAGCTTATCAACACCGGGGAGCTGTTTTTT.